Reported below is one TCR beta chain. The CDR3 loop spans 11 amino acids. The V and J ends lost 2 bases and 7 bases respectively, with 5 bases between them. Germline CDR1 is SGHAT and CDR2 is FQNNGV. Clones were sequenced by immunoSEQ multiplex PCR, and TCRdb holds only the in-frame ones, with some missing. The sample includes some 670,000 clones, about nine tenths of them seen just once. This entry comes from a study of blood T cell repertoires in COVID-19. Overall study context: Donors in the United States, Italy and Spain gave samples during acute or convalescent COVID-19. Sample material is recorded as cDNA or gDNA derived from T cells, B-cell-depleted T cells, or PBMCs.

The origin of this receptor is a woman between 18 and 29 years old with acute or convalescent COVID-19. The V and J genes are TRBV11-2 and TRBJ1-2; D not resolved. Material for sequencing was peripheral blood. The CDR3 DNA reads as TGTGCCAGCAGCTTAAACGGTGGCTACACCTTC. Translation gives CASSLNGGYTF.